The clone carrying this T cell receptor (beta chain) turned up a few times. What it binds is unknown. The sample comes from a study of CD8+ T cells in alopecia areata. The wider study: Affected scalp percentage determined the severity score of treated patients. Study findings and constraints: For patients receiving tofacitinib, scalp clonality and expanded CD8+ clones among the top 100 significantly decreased.

Described treatment: oral pan-JAK inhibitor, 5-10 mg twice daily. Sequencing templates came from extracted RNA that was reverse transcribed into cDNA. Only in-frame clones appear in the TCRdb table, and some are missing; sequencing was by immunoSEQ multiplex PCR. This table holds roughly 180,000 clones, roughly 46% found once. CDR3 length: 13 amino acids. The ends were cut back, 5 bases at V and 8 bases at J, with 13 bases in the middle. Germline-derived CDR1 and CDR2 are SEHNR and FQNEAQ (reference sequence). V usage is TRBV7-9 and J usage is TRBJ2-4; a weak D match, TRBD1 (5 bases). The TCR comes from a human donor with alopecia areata. Specimen: CD8+ T cells sorted from blood, collected around week 52, from a patient treated with tofacitinib. CDR3 in DNA: TGTGCCAGCAGCCTGGACCAGGGCGACATTCAGTACTTC. Its translation is CASSLDQGDIQYF.